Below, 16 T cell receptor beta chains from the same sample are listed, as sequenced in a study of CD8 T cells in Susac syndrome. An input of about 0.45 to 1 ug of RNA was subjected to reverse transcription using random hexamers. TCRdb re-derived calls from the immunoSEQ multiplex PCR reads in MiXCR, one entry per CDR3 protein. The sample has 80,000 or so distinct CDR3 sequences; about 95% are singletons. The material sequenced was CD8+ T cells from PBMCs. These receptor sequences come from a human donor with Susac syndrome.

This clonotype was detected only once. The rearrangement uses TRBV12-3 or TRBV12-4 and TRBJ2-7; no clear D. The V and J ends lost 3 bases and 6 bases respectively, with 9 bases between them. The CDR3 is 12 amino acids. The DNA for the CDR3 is TGTGCCAGCAGTTTGACCTTGGGCGAGCAGTACGTC. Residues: CASSLTLGEQYV.

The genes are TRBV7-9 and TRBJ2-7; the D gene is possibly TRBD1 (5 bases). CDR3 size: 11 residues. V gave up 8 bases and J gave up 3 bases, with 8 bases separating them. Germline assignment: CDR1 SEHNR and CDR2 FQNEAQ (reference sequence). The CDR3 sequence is CASSRGYEQYV. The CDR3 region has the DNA TGTGCCAGCTCAAGGGGCTACGAGCAGTACGTC.

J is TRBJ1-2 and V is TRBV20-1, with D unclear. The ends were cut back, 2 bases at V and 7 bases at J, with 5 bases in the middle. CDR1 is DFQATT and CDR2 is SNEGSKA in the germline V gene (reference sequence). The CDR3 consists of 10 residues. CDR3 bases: TGCAGTGCTAGATTGGGTGGCTACACCTTC. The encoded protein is CSARLGGYTF.

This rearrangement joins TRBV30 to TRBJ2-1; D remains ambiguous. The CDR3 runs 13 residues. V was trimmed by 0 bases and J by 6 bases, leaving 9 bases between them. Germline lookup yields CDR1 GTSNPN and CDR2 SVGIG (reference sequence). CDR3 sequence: CAWSVGQINEQFF. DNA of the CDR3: TGTGCCTGGAGTGTAGGTCAAATCAATGAGCAGTTCTTC.

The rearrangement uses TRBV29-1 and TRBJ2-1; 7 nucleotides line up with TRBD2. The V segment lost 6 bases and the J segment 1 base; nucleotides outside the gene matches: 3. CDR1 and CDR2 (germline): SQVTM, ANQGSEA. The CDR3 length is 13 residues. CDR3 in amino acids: CSVQGLSYNEQFF. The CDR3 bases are TGCAGCGTCCAGGGACTATCCTACAATGAGCAGTTCTTC.

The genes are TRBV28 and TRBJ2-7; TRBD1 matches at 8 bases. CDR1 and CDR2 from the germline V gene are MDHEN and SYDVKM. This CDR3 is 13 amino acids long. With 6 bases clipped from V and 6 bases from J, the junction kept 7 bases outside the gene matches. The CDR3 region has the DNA TGTGCCAGCAGCGAGACAGGGGAGGTCGAGCAGTACTTC. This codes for CASSETGEVEQYF.

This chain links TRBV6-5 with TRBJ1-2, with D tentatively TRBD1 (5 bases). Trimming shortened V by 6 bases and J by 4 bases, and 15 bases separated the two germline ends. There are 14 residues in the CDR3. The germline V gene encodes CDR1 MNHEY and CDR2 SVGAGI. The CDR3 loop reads CASRPTITGYGYTF. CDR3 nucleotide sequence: TGTGCCAGCAGACCCACTATTACAGGCTATGGCTACACCTTC.

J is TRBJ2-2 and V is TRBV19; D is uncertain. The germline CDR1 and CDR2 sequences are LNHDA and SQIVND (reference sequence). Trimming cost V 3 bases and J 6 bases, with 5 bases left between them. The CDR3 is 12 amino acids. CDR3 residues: CASSISPGELFF. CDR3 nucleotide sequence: TGTGCCAGTAGTATCTCGCCCGGGGAGCTGTTTTTT. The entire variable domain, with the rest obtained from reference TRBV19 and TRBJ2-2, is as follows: DGGITQSPKYLFRKEGQNVTLSCEQNLNHDAMYWYRQDPGQGLRLIYYSQIVNDFQKGDIAEGYSVSREKKESFPLTVTSAQKNPTAFYLCASSISPGELFFGEGSRLTVL.

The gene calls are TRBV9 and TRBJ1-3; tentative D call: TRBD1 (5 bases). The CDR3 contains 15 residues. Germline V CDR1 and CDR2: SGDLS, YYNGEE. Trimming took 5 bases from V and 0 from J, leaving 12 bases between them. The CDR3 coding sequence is TGTGCCAGCAGTGGGGACGGCTTCTCTGGAAACACCATATATTTT. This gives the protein CASSGDGFSGNTIYF.

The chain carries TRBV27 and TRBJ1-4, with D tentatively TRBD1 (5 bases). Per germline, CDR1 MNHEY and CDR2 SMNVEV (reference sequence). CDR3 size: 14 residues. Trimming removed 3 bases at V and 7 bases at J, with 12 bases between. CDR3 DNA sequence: TGTGCCAGCAGTTTCGGGACCGGTGGTGAAAAACTGTTTTTT. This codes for CASSFGTGGEKLFF.

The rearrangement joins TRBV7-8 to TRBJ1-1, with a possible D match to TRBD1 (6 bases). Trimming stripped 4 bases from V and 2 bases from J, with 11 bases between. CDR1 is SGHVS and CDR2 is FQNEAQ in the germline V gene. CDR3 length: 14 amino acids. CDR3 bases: TGTGCCAGCAGCTCCGGACAGCCAAACACTGAAGCTTTCTTT. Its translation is CASSSGQPNTEAFF.

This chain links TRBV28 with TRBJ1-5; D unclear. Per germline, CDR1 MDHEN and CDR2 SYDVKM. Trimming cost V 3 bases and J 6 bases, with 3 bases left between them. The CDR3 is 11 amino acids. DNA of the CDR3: TGTGCCAGCAGTTTTGGTCAGCCCCAGCATTTT. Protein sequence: CASSFGQPQHF.

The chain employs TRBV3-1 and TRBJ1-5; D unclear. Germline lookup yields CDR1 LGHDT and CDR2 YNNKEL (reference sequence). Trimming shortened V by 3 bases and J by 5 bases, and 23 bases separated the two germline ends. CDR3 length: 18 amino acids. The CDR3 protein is CASSHMVSGEADDQPQHF. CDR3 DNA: TGTGCCAGCAGCCACATGGTATCCGGGGAGGCGGATGATCAGCCCCAGCATTTT.

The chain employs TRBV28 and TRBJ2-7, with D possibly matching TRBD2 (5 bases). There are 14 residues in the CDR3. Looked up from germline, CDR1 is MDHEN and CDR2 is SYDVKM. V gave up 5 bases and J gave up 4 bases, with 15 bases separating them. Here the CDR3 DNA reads TGTGCCAGCAGTCCCCAGAGGGTTCTTTACGAGCAGTACTTC. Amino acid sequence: CASSPQRVLYEQYF.

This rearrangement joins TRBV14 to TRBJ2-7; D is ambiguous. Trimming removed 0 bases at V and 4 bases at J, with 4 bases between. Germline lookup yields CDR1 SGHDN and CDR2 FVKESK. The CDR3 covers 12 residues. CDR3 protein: CASSQDRYEQYF. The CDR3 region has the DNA TGTGCCAGCAGCCAAGATCGTTACGAGCAGTACTTC.

The CDR3 protein is CSVVHREMRAGGYTF. The CDR3 DNA reads TGCAGCGTTGTGCACAGGGAAATGCGTGCGGGTGGCTACACCTTC. This chain joins TRBV29-1 and TRBJ1-2; tentatively, D is TRBD1 (6 bases). CDR1 is SQVTM, CDR2 ANQGSEA, per germline. The CDR3 is 15 residues long. V lost 4 bases to trimming and J lost 7 bases, with 22 bases between them.